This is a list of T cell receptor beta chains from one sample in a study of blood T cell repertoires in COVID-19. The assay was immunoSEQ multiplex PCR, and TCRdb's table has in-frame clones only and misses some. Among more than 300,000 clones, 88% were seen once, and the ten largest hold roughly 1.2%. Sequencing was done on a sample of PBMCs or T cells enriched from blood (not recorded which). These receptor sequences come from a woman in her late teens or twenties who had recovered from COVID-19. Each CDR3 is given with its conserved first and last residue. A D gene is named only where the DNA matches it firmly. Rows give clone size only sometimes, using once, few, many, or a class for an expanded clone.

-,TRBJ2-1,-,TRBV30,CAWSGAMSPNEQFF,TGTGCCTGGAGTGGGGCGATGAGCCCGAATGAGCAGTTCTTC
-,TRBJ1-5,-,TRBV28,CASSPRTPYSNQPQHF,TGTGCCAGCAGTCCACGGACACCCTATAGCAATCAGCCCCAGCATTTT
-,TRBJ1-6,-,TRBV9,CASSAWSSYNSPLHF,TGTGCCAGCAGCGCTTGGAGCTCCTATAATTCACCCCTCCACTTT
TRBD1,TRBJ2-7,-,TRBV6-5,CASKRDSPYEQYF,TGTGCCAGCAAAAGGGACAGCCCATACGAGCAGTACTTC
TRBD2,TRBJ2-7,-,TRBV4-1,CASSLGTSGNYEQYF,TGCGCCAGCAGCCTAGGGACTAGCGGTAACTACGAGCAGTACTTC
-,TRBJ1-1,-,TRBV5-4,CASSLGFDGRRDTEAFF,TGTGCCAGCAGCTTGGGGTTCGACGGGCGGCGGGACACTGAAGCTTTCTTT
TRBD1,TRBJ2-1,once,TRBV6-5,CASSPGQGGKQFF,TGTGCCAGCAGTCCCGGACAGGGGGGGAAGCAGTTCTTC
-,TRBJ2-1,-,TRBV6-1,CASSETSRSYNEQFF,TGTGCCAGCAGTGAAACTTCGAGGTCCTACAATGAGCAGTTCTTC
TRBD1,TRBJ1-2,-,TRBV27,CASSLDYRGLPYGYTF,TGTGCCAGCAGCTTGGACTACAGGGGGCTCCCCTATGGCTACACCTTC
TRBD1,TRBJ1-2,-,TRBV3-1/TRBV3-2,CASSQRVRTGPNYGYTF,TGTGCCAGCAGCCAGAGAGTTCGGACAGGGCCTAACTATGGCTACACCTTC
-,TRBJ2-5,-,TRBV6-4,CASKGRTSQETQYF,TGTGCCAGCAAAGGGCGGACTTCCCAAGAGACCCAGTACTTC
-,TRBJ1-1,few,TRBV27,CASRPMSYGTLNTEAFF,TGTGCCAGCAGACCCATGAGTTATGGGACATTGAACACTGAAGCTTTCTTT
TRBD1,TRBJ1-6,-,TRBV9,CASRGGQGNSPLHF,TGTGCCAGCAGGGGCGGACAGGGCAATTCACCCCTCCACTTT
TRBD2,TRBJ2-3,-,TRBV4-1,CASSQPVRLAGGRDTQYF,TGCGCCAGCAGCCAGCCCGTCCGGCTAGCGGGGGGCCGAGATACGCAGTATTTT
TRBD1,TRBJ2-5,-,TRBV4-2,CASSQSNRGQETQYF,TGTGCCAGCAGCCAATCGAACAGGGGCCAGGAGACCCAGTACTTC
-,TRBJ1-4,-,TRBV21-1,CASSNPRATNEKLFF,TGTGCCAGCAGCAACCCCCGTGCAACTAATGAAAAACTGTTTTTT
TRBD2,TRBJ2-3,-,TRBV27,CASSQSGLAGGPGDF,TGTGCCAGCAGTCAATCGGGACTAGCGGGGGGGCCCGGGGATTTT
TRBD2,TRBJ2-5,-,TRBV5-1,CASSLGGGAGETQYF,TGCGCCAGCAGCTTGGGCGGGGGGGCCGGCGAGACCCAGTACTTC
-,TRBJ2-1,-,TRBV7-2,CASSLGQGTYNEQFF,TGTGCCAGCAGCTTAGGGCAGGGTACCTACAATGAGCAGTTCTTC
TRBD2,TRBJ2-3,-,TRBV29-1,CSVWLAGHTDTQYF,TGCAGCGTTTGGCTAGCGGGGCACACAGATACGCAGTATTTT
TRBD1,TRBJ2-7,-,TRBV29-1,CSVEGAGGAQYEQYF,TGCAGCGTTGAAGGGGCAGGGGGCGCGCAATACGAGCAGTACTTC
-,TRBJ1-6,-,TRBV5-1,CASSLNGAYNSPLHF,TGCGCCAGCAGCTTGAACGGGGCCTATAATTCACCCCTCCACTTT
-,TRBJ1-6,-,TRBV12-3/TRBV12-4,CATNLDNSPLHF,TGTGCCACCAACTTAGATAATTCACCCCTCCACTTT
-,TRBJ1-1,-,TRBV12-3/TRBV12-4,CASRHWNTEAFF,TGTGCCAGCCGCCACTGGAACACTGAAGCTTTCTTT
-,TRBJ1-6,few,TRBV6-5,CASSRGKGSPLHF,TGTGCCAGCAGTAGGGGGAAGGGATCACCCCTCCACTTT
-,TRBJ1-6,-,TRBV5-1,CASSYGSAYNSPLHF,TGCGCCAGCAGCTACGGGTCGGCCTATAATTCACCCCTCCACTTT
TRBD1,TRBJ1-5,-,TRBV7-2,CASSLRTGRVPGNQPQHF,TGTGCCAGCAGCCTTAGGACAGGTCGGGTCCCCGGGAATCAGCCCCAGCATTTT
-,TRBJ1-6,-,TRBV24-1,CATSDSQIAGKVPYNSPLHF,TGTGCCACCAGTGATTCTCAGATCGCAGGGAAGGTTCCCTATAATTCACCCCTCCACTTT
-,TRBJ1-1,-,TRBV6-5,CASASNTEAFF,TGTGCCAGCGCGTCGAACACTGAAGCTTTCTTT
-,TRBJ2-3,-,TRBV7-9,CASRWGGTDTQYF,TGTGCCAGCAGGTGGGGAGGCACAGATACGCAGTATTTT
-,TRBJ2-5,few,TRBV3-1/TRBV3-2,CASSHHRDLQETQYF,TGTGCCAGCAGCCATCACCGGGACTTACAAGAGACCCAGTACTTC
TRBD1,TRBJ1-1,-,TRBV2,CASRNTGGTEAFF,TGTGCCAGCAGAAATACAGGGGGGACTGAAGCTTTCTTT
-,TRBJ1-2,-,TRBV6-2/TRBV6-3,CASSRPEGVGYTF,TGTGCCAGCAGCCGCCCCGAGGGCGTGGGCTACACCTTC
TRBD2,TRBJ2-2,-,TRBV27,CASSFSGGAPGELFF,TGTGCCAGCAGTTTTAGCGGGGGGGCCCCCGGGGAGCTGTTTTTT
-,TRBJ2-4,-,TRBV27,CASTGDLAKNIQYF,TGTGCCAGCACGGGGGACCTAGCCAAAAACATTCAGTACTTC
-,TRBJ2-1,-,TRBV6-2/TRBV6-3,CASSERQFLPPEQFF,TGTGCCAGCAGCGAAAGACAGTTTCTCCCTCCCGAGCAGTTCTTC
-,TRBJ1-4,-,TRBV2,CASNPRGANEKLFF,TGTGCCAGCAATCCCAGGGGCGCCAACGAAAAACTGTTTTTT
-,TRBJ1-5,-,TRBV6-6,CASTPFGGARNQPQHF,TGTGCCAGCACCCCTTTTGGGGGGGCGCGAAATCAGCCCCAGCATTTT
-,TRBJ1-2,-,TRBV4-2,CASSLGQPRDGYTF,TGTGCCAGCAGCCTCGGACAGCCTAGGGATGGCTACACCTTC
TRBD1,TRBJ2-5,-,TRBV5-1,CASSLGQGPSQETQYF,TGCGCCAGCAGCTTGGGACAGGGGCCCAGCCAAGAGACCCAGTACTTC
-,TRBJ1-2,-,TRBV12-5,CASGPGSREGYTF,TGTGCTAGTGGTCCCGGATCCAGGGAAGGCTACACCTTC
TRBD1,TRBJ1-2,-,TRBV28,CASSTRQGYYGYTF,TGTGCCAGCAGTACCCGACAGGGTTACTATGGCTACACCTTC
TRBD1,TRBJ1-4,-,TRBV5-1,CASSLSGTGNEKLFF,TGCGCCAGCAGCTTATCCGGGACAGGAAATGAAAAACTGTTTTTT
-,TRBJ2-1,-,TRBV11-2,CASSLVAGGNEQFF,TGTGCCAGCAGCTTAGTCGCAGGGGGGAATGAGCAGTTCTTC
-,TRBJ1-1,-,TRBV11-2,CASSLDMTGGAFF,TGTGCCAGCAGCTTAGATATGACTGGGGGCGCTTTCTTT
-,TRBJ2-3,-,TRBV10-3,CAISDIPRREREKNTQYF,TGTGCCATCAGCGACATCCCGCGAAGGGAGAGGGAAAAGAATACGCAGTATTTT
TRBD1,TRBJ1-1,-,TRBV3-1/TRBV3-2,CASSVGQGAVEAFF,TGTGCCAGCAGCGTCGGACAGGGGGCAGTTGAAGCTTTCTTT
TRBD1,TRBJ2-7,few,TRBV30,CAWSFGTGGAYEQYF,TGTGCCTGGAGTTTTGGGACAGGGGGGGCCTACGAGCAGTACTTC